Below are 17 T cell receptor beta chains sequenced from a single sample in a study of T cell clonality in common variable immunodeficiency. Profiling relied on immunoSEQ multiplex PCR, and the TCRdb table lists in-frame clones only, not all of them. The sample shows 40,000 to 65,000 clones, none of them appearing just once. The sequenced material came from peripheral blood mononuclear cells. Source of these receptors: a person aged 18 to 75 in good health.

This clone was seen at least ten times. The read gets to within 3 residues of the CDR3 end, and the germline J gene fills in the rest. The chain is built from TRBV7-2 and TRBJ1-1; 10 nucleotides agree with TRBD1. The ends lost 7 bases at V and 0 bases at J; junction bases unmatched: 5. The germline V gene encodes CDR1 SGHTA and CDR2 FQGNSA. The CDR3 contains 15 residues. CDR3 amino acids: CASKGTGVMNTEAFF. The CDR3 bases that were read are TGTGCCAGCAAGGGGACAGGGGTGATGAACACTGAA.

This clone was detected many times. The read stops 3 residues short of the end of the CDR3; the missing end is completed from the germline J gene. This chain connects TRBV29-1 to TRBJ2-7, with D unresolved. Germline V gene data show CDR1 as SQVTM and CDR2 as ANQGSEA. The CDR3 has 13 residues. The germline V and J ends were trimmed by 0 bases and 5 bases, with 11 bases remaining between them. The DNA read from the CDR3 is TGCAGCGTTGAAGACCCCTTTGGCAACGAG. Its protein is CSVEDPFGNE. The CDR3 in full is CSVEDPFGNEQYF.

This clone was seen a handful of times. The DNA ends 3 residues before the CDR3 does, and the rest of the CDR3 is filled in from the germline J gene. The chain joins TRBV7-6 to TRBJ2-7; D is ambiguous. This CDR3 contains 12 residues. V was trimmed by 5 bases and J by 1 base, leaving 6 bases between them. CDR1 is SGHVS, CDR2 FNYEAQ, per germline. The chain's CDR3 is CASSHGSYEQYF. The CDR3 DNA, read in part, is TGTGCCAGCAGCCACGGGTCCTACGAG.

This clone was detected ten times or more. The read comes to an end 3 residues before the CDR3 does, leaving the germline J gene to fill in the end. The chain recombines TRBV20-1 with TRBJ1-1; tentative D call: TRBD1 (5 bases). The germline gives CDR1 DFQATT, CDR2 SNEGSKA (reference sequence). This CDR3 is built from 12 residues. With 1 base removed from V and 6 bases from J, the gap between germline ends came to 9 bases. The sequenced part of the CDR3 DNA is TGCAGTGCTAGAGCCAGGGTGGCTGAA. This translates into CSARARVAE. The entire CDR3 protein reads CSARARVAEAFF.

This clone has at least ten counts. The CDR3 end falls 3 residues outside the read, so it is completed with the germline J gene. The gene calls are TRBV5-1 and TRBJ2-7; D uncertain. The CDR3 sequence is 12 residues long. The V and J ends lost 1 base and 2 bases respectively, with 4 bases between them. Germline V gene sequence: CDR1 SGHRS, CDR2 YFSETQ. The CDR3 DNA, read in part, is TGCGCCAGCAGCTTGAGCCCCTACGAG. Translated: CASSLSPYE. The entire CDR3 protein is CASSLSPYEQYF. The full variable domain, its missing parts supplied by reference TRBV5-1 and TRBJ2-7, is KAGVTQTPRYLIKTRGQQVTLSCSPISGHRSVSWYQQTPGQGLQFLFEYFSETQRNKGNFPGRFSGRQFSNSRSEMNVSTLELGDSALYLCASSLSPYEQYFGPGTRLTVT.

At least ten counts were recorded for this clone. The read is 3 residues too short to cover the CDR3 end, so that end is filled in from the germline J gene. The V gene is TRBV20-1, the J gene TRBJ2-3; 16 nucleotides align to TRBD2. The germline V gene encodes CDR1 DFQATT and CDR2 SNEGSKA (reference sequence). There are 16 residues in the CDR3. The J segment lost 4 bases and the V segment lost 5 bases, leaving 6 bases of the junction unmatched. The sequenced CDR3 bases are TGCAGTGCTGGTCGGGGACTAGCGGGAGGGCCAGATACG. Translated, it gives CSAGRGLAGGPDT. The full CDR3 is CSAGRGLAGGPDTQYF.

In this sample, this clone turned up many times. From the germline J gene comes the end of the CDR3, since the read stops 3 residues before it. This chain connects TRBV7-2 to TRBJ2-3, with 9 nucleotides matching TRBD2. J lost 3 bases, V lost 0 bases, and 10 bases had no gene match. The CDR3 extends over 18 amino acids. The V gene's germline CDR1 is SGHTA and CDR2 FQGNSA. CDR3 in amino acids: CASSLAGLGSGRTDTQYF. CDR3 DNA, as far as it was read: TGTGCCAGCAGCTTAGCGGGGCTGGGTAGCGGGAGAACAGATACG.

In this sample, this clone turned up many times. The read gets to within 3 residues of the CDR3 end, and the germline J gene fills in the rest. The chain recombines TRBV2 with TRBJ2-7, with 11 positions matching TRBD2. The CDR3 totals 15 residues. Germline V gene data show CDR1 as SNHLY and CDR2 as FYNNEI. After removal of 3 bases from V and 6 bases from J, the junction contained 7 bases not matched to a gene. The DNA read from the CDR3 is TGTGCCAGCAGTGATCTACTAGCGGGAGCAGGCGAG. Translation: CASSDLLAGAGE. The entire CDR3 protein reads CASSDLLAGAGEQYF.

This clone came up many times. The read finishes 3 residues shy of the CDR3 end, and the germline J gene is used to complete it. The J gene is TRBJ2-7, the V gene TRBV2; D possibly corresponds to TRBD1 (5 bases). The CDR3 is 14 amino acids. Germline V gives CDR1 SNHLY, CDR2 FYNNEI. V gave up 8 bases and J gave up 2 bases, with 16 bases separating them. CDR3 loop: CASQAKAQAYEQYF. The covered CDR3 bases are TGTGCCAGCCAGGCTAAGGCACAGGCCTACGAG.

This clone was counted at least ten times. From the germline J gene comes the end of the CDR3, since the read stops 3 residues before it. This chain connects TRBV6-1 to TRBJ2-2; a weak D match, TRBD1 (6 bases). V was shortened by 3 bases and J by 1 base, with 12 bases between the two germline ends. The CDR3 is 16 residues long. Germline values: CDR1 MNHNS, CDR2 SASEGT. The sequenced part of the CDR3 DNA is TGTGCCAGCAGTGAGCAAGTAGGGGGGAACACCGGGGAG. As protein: CASSEQVGGNTGE. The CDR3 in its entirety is CASSEQVGGNTGELFF.

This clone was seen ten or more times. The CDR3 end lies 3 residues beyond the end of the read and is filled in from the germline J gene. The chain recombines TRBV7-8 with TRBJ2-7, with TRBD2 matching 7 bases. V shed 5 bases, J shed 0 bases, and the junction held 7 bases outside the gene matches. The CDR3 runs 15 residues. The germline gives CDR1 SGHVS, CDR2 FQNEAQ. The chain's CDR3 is CASSVTGTTSYEQYF. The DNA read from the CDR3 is TGTGCCAGCAGCGTGACCGGGACTACCTCCTACGAG.

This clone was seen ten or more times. Incomplete CDR3 DNA: TGTGCCAGCTCGTTCCGGGACAGGGAAGTGAATGAG. Amino acid sequence: CASSFRDREVNE. The whole CDR3 sequence is CASSFRDREVNEQFF. The chain combines TRBV18 with TRBJ2-1; 9 nucleotides match TRBD1. The CDR3 goes on 3 residues after the read ends, and that part is filled in from the germline J gene. The CDR3 consists of 15 residues. Germline V gene data show CDR1 as KGHSH and CDR2 as LQKENI. V trimming: 6 bases; J trimming: 7 bases; junction bases outside the gene matches: 10.

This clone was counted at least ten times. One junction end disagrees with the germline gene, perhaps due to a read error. Partial CDR3 DNA: TGTGCCAGTAGCGTAGAGGCTAGCGGGTACTCCTACGAG. Residues: CASSVEASGYSYE. In full, the CDR3 is CASSVEASGYSYEQYF. The chain has TRBV9 and TRBJ2-7; 8 bases fit TRBD2. Read sequence stops 3 residues before the CDR3 end, and the germline J gene provides the missing end. CDR3 size: 16 residues. Per germline, CDR1 SGDLS and CDR2 YYNGEE.

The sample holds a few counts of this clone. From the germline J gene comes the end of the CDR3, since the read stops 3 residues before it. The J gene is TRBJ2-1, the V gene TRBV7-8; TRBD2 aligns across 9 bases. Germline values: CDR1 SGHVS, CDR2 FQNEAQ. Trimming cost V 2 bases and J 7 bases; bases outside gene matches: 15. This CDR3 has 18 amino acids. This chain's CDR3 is CASSLLVSIAGARNEQFF. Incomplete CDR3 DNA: TGTGCCAGCAGCTTACTTGTCTCCATAGCGGGAGCGAGGAATGAG.

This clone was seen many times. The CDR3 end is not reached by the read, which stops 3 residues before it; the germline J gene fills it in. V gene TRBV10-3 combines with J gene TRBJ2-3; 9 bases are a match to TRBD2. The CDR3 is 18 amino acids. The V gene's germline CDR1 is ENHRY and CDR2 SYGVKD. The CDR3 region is CAISEPPSVSGSGKTQYF. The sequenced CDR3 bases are TGTGCCATCAGTGAGCCCCCCTCGGTTAGCGGGAGTGGGAAGACG.

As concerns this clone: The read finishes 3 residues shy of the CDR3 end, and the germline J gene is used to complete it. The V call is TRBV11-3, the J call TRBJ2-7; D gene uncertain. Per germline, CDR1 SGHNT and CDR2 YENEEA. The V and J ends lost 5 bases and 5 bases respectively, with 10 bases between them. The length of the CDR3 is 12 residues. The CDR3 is CASSHQSNEQYF. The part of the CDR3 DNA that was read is TGTGCCAGCAGCCACCAGTCGAACGAG.

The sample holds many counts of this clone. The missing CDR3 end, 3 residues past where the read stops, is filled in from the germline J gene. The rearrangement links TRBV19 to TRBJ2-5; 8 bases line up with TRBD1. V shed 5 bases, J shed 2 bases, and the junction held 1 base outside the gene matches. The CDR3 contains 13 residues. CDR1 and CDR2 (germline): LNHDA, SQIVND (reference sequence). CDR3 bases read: TGTGCCAGTAGTGGACAGGGACAAGAGACC. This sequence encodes CASSGQGQET. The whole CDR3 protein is CASSGQGQETQYF.